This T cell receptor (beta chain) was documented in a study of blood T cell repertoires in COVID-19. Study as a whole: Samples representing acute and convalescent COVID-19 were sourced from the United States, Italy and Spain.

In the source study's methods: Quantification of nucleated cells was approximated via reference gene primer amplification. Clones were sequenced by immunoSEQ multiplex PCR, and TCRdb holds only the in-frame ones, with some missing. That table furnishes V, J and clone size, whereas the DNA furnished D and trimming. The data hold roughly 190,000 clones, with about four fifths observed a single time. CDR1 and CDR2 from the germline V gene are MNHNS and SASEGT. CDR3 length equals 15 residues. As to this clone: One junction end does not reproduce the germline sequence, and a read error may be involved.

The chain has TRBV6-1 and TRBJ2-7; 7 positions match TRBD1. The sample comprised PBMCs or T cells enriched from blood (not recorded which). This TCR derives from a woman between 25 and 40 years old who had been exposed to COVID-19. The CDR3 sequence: CASSEGETGHNEQYF. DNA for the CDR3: TGTGCCAGCAGCGAAGGGGAGACAGGGCACAACGAGCAGTACTTC.